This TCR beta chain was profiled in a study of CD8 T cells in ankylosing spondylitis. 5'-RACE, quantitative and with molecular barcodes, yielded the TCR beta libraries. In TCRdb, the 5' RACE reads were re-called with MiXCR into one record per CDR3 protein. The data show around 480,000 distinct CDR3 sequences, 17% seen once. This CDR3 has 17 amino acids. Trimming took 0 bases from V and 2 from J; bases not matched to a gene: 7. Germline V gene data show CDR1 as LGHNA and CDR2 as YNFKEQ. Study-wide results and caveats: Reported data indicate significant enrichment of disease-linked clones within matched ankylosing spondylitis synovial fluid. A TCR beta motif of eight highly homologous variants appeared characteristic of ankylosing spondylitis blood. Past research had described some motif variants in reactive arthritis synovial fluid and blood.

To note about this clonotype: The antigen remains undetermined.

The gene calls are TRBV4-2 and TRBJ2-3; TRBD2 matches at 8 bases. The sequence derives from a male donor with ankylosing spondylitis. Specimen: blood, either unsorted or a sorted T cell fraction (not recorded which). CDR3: CASSQEVAGSYTDTQYF. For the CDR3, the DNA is TGTGCCAGCAGCCAAGAGGTAGCGGGGTCCTACACAGATACGCAGTATTTT.